This paragraph covers one T cell receptor beta chain sequence. The sample is drawn from a study of shared T cell receptors in the human thymus. Libraries were prepared by immunoSEQ multiplex PCR; TCRdb keeps only in-frame clonotypes and omits some of them. The sample lists more than 550,000 clones; more than 75% were seen once. Germline CDR1 is LNHDA and CDR2 is SQIVND (reference sequence). V was clipped by 6 bases and J by 3 bases, with 14 bases between them. The CDR3 runs 14 residues. These records were also assigned to another study, of human thymus T cells. From that study: Corrective cardiac surgery supplied the resected thymus tissue.

This chain uses TRBV19 with TRBJ1-2; D gene unclear. This TCR was sampled from a boy younger than two with a congenital heart defect. Sequencing was carried out using thymocytes. CDR3 region: CASRTRGTDYGYTF. The CDR3 DNA follows: TGTGCCAGTAGAACGCGGGGTACCGACTATGGCTACACCTTC.